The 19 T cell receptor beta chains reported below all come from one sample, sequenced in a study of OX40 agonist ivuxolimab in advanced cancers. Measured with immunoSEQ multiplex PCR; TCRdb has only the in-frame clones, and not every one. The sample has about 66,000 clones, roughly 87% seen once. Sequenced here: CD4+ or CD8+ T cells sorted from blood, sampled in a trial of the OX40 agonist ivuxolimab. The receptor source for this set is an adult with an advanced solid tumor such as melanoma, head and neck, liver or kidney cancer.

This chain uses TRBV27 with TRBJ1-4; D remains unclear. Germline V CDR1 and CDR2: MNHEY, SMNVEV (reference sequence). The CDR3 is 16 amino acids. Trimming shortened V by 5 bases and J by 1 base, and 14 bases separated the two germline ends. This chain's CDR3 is CASSTLRSVTNEKLFF. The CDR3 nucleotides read TGTGCCAGCAGTACCCTTCGATCTGTAACTAATGAAAAACTGTTTTTT. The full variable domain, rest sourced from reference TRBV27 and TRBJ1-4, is EAQVTQNPRYLITVTGKKLTVTCSQNMNHEYMSWYRQDPGLGLRQIYYSMNVEVTDKGDVPEGYKVSRKEKRNFPLILESPSPNQTSLYFCASSTLRSVTNEKLFFGSGTQLSVL.

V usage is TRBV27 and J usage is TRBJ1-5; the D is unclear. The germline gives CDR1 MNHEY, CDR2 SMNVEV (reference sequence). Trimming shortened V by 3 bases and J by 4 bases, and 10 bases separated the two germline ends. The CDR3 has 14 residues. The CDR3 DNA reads TGTGCCAGCAGTTTCGCAGGAGTAAATCAGCCCCAGCATTTT. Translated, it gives CASSFAGVNQPQHF.

CDR3 bases: TGTGCCAGCAGCTTTCTCCGGGGTAGCGTAAACATTCAGTACTTC. This encodes CASSFLRGSVNIQYF. The chain couples TRBV7-9 to TRBJ2-4; maybe TRBD2 (5 bases). Per the germline V gene, CDR1 is SEHNR and CDR2 is FQNEAQ (reference sequence). With 3 bases removed from V and 6 bases from J, the gap between germline ends came to 15 bases. There are 15 residues in the CDR3.

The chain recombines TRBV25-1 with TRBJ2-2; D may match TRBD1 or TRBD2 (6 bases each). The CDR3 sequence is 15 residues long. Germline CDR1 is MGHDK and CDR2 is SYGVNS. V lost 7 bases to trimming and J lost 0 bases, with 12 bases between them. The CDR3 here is CASNPRGANTGELFF. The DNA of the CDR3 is TGTGCCAGCAATCCTAGGGGGGCGAACACCGGGGAGCTGTTTTTT.

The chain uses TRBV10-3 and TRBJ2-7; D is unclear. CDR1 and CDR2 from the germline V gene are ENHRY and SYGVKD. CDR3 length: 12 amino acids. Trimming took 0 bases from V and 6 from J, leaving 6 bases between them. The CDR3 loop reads CAISESLFEQYF. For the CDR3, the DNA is TGTGCCATCAGTGAGTCGTTGTTCGAGCAGTACTTC.

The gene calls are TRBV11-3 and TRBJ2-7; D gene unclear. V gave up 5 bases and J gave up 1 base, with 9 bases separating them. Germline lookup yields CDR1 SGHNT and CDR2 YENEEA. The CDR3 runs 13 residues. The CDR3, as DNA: TGTGCCAGCAGCCCTGACGTTTCCTACGAGCAGTACTTC. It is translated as CASSPDVSYEQYF.

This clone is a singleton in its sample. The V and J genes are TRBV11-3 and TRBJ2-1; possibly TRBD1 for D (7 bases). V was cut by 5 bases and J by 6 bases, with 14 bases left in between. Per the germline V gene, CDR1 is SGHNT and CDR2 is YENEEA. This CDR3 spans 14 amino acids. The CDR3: CASSPGQGGNEQFF. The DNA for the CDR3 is TGTGCCAGCAGCCCGGGGCAGGGGGGCAATGAGCAGTTCTTC.

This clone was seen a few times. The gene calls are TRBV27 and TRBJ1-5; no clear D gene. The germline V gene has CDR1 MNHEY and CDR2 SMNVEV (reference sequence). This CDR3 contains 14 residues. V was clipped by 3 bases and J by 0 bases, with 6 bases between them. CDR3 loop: CASSFGVSNQPQHF. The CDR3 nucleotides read TGTGCCAGCAGTTTCGGGGTTAGCAATCAGCCCCAGCATTTT.

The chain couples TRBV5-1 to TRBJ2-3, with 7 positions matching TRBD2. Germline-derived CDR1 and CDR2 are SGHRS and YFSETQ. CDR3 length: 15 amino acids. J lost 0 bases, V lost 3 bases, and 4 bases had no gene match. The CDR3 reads CASSSVGGSTDTQYF. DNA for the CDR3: TGCGCCAGCAGCTCGGTGGGAGGGAGCACAGATACGCAGTATTTT.

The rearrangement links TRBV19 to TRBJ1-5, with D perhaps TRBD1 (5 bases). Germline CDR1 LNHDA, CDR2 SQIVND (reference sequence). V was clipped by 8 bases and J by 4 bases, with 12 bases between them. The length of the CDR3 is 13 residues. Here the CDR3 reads CASALRGNQPQHF. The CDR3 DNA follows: TGTGCCAGTGCATTGAGGGGTAATCAGCCCCAGCATTTT.

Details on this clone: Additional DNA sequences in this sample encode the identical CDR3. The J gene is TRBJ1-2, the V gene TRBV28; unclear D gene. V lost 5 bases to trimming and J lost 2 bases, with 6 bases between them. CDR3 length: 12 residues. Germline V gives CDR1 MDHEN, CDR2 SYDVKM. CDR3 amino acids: CASSRQNYGYTF. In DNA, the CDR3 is TGTGCCAGCAGTCGGCAAAACTATGGCTACACCTTC.

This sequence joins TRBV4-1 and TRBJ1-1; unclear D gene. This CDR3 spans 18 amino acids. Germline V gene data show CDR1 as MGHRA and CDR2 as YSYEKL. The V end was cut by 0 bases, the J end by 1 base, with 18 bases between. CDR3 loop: CASSQDSVIYNKNTEAFF. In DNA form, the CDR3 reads TGCGCCAGCAGCCAAGATTCAGTGATTTATAACAAGAACACTGAAGCTTTCTTT.

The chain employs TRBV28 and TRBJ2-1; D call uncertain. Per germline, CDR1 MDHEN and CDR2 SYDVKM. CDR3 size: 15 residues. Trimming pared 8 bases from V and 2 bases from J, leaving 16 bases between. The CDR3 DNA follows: TGTGCCAGCGTCAAGGATCAAAACCCCTACAATGAGCAGTTCTTC. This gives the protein CASVKDQNPYNEQFF. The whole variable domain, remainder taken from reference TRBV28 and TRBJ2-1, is DVKVTQSSRYLVKRTGEKVFLECVQDMDHENMFWYRQDPGLGLRLIYFSYDVKMKEKGDIPEGYSVSREKKERFSLILESASTNQTSMYLCASVKDQNPYNEQFFGPGTRLTVL.

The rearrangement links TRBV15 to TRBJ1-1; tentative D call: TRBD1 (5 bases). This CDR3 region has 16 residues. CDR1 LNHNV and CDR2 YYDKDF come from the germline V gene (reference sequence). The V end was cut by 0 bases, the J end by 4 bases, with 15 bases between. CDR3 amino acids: CATSRDQYWGGTEAFF. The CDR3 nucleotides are TGTGCCACCAGCAGAGATCAGTATTGGGGCGGCACTGAAGCTTTCTTT.

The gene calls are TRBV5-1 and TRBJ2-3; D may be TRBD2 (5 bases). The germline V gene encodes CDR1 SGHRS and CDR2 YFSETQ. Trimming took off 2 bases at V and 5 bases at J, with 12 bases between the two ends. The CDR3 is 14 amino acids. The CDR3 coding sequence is TGCGCCAGCAGCTTAGAACGGGGTGAAGATACGCAGTATTTT. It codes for CASSLERGEDTQYF.

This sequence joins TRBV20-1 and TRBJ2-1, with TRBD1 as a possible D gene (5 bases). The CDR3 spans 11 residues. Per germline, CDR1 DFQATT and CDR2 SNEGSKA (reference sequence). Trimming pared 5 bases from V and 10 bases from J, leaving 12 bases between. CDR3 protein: CSAPGQGEQFF. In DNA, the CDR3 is TGCAGTGCTCCCGGGCAGGGAGAGCAGTTCTTC.

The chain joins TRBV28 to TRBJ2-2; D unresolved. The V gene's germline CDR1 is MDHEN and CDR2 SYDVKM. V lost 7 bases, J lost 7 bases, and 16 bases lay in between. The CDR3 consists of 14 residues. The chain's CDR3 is CASIEAGALGELFF. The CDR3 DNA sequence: TGTGCCAGCATTGAAGCAGGCGCGCTCGGGGAGCTGTTTTTT.

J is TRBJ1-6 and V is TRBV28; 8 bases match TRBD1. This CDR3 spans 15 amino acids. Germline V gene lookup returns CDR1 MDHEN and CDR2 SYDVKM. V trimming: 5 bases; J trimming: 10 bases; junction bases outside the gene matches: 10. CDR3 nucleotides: TGTGCCAGCAGTCTGACAGGGGCACTGGGGTCACCCCTCCACTTT. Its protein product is CASSLTGALGSPLHF. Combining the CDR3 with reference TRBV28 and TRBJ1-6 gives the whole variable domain DVKVTQSSRYLVKRTGEKVFLECVQDMDHENMFWYRQDPGLGLRLIYFSYDVKMKEKGDIPEGYSVSREKKERFSLILESASTNQTSMYLCASSLTGALGSPLHFGNGTRLTVT.

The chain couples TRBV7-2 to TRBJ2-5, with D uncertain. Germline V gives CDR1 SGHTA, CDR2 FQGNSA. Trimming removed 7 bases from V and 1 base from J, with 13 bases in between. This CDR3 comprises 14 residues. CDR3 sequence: CASTLTRSQETQYF. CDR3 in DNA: TGTGCCAGCACCCTGACTCGGTCCCAAGAGACCCAGTACTTC.